The 30 T cell receptor beta chains below all came from one sample that was sequenced in a study of hypomethylating agent response in myelodysplastic syndrome. Sequencing used immunoSEQ multiplex PCR; TCRdb keeps in-frame clones, though not all of them. The table lists about 4,400 clones, 80% to 85% of them singletons. The source was bone marrow, collected before or after starting hypomethylating agent treatment for myelodysplastic syndrome (not recorded which). The receptors derive from a human donor with myelodysplastic syndrome.

V usage is TRBV29-1 and J usage is TRBJ2-7; no clear D. This CDR3 spans 12 amino acids. Germline values: CDR1 SQVTM, CDR2 ANQGSEA. Trimming pared 7 bases from V and 1 base from J, leaving 11 bases between. The CDR3 region is CSATRGSYEQYF. CDR3 sequence (DNA): TGCAGCGCTACGCGCGGTTCCTACGAGCAGTACTTC.

This clone was observed once. The same CDR3 also results from other DNA sequences found in this sample. The chain is built from TRBV5-1 and TRBJ2-5; 7 nucleotides align to TRBD1. CDR1 SGHRS and CDR2 YFSETQ come from the germline V gene. V was clipped by 4 bases and J by 0 bases; unmatched bases: 6. The CDR3 contains 15 residues. The CDR3 nucleotides read TGCGCCAGCAGCATTACGGGGACAGACCAAGAGACCCAGTACTTC. Its translation is CASSITGTDQETQYF.

V is TRBV7-2 and J is TRBJ2-3, with TRBD2 identical over 8 bases. V trimming: 5 bases; J trimming: 2 bases; junction bases outside the gene matches: 6. CDR1 SGHTA and CDR2 FQGNSA come from the germline V gene. The length of the CDR3 is 15 residues. The CDR3 DNA reads TGTGCCAGCAGCCCGATAGCGGGAATCACAGATACGCAGTATTTT. It translates to CASSPIAGITDTQYF.

The chain employs TRBV11-2 and TRBJ2-3; D perhaps matches TRBD2 (6 bases). The length of the CDR3 is 13 residues. Germline CDR1 SGHAT, CDR2 FQNNGV. V shed 7 bases and J shed 1 base, with 9 bases lying between them. The CDR3 sequence: CASIPGGTDTQYF. CDR3 bases: TGTGCCAGCATTCCGGGAGGCACAGATACGCAGTATTTT.

This chain links TRBV5-1 with TRBJ1-6, with 9 bases matching TRBD1. Germline V CDR1 and CDR2: SGHRS, YFSETQ. V trimming: 3 bases; J trimming: 4 bases; junction bases outside the gene matches: 5. CDR3 length: 16 residues. CDR3 bases: TGCGCCAGCAGCTCGGGGACAGGGATGTATAATTCACCCCTCCACTTT. Its translation is CASSSGTGMYNSPLHF.

The rearrangement uses TRBV7-9 and TRBJ2-7; possibly TRBD2 for D (7 bases). The ends were cut back, 4 bases at V and 3 bases at J, with 16 bases in the middle. The CDR3 is made up of 15 amino acids. CDR1 is SEHNR, CDR2 FQNEAQ, per germline (reference sequence). The CDR3 nucleotides are TGTGCCAGCAGCTCCCTACTTAGGGGGGGCTACGAGCAGTACTTC. Encoded protein: CASSSLLRGGYEQYF.

The V call is TRBV5-1, the J call TRBJ1-1; D is undetermined. The V and J ends lost 1 base and 1 base respectively, with 2 bases between them. Germline CDR1 reads SGHRS; CDR2 reads YFSETQ. The CDR3 spans 12 residues. The CDR3 DNA is TGCGCCAGCAGCTTGCAGAACACTGAAGCTTTCTTT. It yields the protein CASSLQNTEAFF.

This clone came up once. The J gene is TRBJ2-5, the V gene TRBV19; 14 bases line up with TRBD2. The DNA end is a closer match to TRBJ2-7, so the J assignment may be wrong. This CDR3 region has 16 residues. The germline CDR1 and CDR2 sequences are LNHDA and SQIVND (reference sequence). CDR3 sequence: CASSQTTSGRAYEQYF. The CDR3 region has the DNA TGTGCCAGTAGCCAAACGACTAGCGGGAGGGCCTACGAGCAGTACTTC.

This clone was counted between two and nine times. V is TRBV4-1 and J is TRBJ1-1, with D tentatively TRBD1 (5 bases). The ends were cut back, 4 bases at V and 1 base at J, with 10 bases in the middle. This CDR3 has 14 amino acids. Germline CDR1 MGHRA, CDR2 YSYEKL. CDR3 bases: TGCGCCAGCAGCCTCCTGACAGAGAACACTGAAGCTTTCTTT. Protein sequence: CASSLLTENTEAFF.

This clone was detected a few times. This sequence joins TRBV4-3 and TRBJ2-7; 7 nucleotides line up with TRBD1. There are 15 residues in the CDR3. Germline V gene lookup returns CDR1 LGHNA and CDR2 YSLEER. Germline trimming cut 0 bases from V and 7 bases from J; bases unmatched to any gene: 9. The CDR3 loop is CASSQDARGSGEQYF. The DNA of the CDR3 is TGCGCCAGCAGCCAAGATGCCAGGGGGTCGGGGGAGCAGTACTTC.

The chain links TRBV28 to TRBJ2-7; D is perhaps TRBD1 (6 bases). Germline values: CDR1 MDHEN, CDR2 SYDVKM. Between the trimmed V and J ends, which lost 1 base and 7 bases, there was a span of 14 bases. This CDR3 region has 14 residues. CDR3 bases: TGTGCCAGCAGTTTATCCGGGACACCCGATGAGCAGTACTTC. Protein: CASSLSGTPDEQYF.

The V and J genes are TRBV7-2 and TRBJ2-7; D remains unclear. V lost 4 bases to trimming and J lost 4 bases, with 8 bases between them. This CDR3 contains 12 residues. CDR1 and CDR2 (germline): SGHTA, FQGNSA. The chain's CDR3 is CASSSRGYEQYF. The CDR3 DNA follows: TGTGCCAGCAGCTCTAGAGGTTACGAGCAGTACTTC.

The chain joins TRBV28 to TRBJ2-1; TRBD2 matches 9 bases. This CDR3 spans 16 amino acids. The germline V gene has CDR1 MDHEN and CDR2 SYDVKM. J lost 5 bases, V lost 4 bases, and 9 bases had no gene match. DNA for the CDR3: TGTGCCAGCAGTTCCATTTATAGACTAGCGGACAATGAGCAGTTCTTC. It encodes CASSSIYRLADNEQFF.

J is TRBJ2-1 and V is TRBV29-1, with 7 bases fitting TRBD2. The CDR3 is 14 amino acids. V trimming: 4 bases; J trimming: 0 bases; junction bases outside the gene matches: 3. CDR1 SQVTM and CDR2 ANQGSEA come from the germline V gene. The CDR3 sequence: CSVVRTSSYNEQFF. CDR3 sequence (DNA): TGCAGCGTTGTTAGGACTAGCTCCTACAATGAGCAGTTCTTC.

This clone has a handful of counts. This rearrangement joins TRBV2 to TRBJ1-2; D remains unclear. Germline-derived CDR1 and CDR2 are SNHLY and FYNNEI. Trimming left V 4 bases short and J 0 bases short, with 12 bases between. The CDR3 consists of 15 residues. Here the CDR3 reads CASSARASTNYGYTF. DNA of the CDR3: TGTGCCAGCAGTGCCCGGGCCTCAACTAACTATGGCTACACCTTC.

This chain uses TRBV29-1 with TRBJ2-3, with 8 bases that match TRBD2. Germline V gene sequence: CDR1 SQVTM, CDR2 ANQGSEA. CDR3 length: 13 amino acids. The J segment lost 14 bases and the V segment lost 3 bases, leaving 13 bases of the junction unmatched. CDR3 amino acids: CSVDPGGTPGRYF. CDR3 in DNA: TGCAGCGTTGATCCGGGGGGGACTCCCGGCCGGTATTTT.

This sequence joins TRBV19 and TRBJ2-4; D assignment may be TRBD1 or TRBD2 (5 bases each). CDR1 and CDR2 from the germline V gene are LNHDA and SQIVND (reference sequence). Trimming cost V 3 bases and J 9 bases, with 12 bases left between them. The CDR3 loop spans 13 amino acids. CDR3 sequence: CASSIEQAGIQYF. The CDR3 bases are TGTGCCAGTAGTATCGAACAGGCGGGCATTCAGTACTTC.

V usage is TRBV21-1 and J usage is TRBJ2-7; the D segment call TRBD1 is taken from the table without a DNA check. TRBV21-1 is reported as a pseudogene. CDR3 length: 15 amino acids. The CDR3 sequence is CASSTRWTGLYEQYF. The CDR3 bases are TGTGCCAGCAGCACGAGGTGGACAGGACTTTACGAGCAGTACTTC.

The CDR3 here is CASSLLGDLPNEQFF. The CDR3 coding sequence is TGTGCCAGCAGTTTATTAGGAGATCTCCCCAATGAGCAGTTCTTC. The chain employs TRBV27 and TRBJ2-1; D remains unclear. Deletions cut 1 base from V and 6 bases from J, with 13 bases between. The CDR3 runs 15 residues. Germline V lookup: CDR1 MNHEY, CDR2 SMNVEV (reference sequence).

The gene calls are TRBV4-2 and TRBJ1-1, with TRBD1 matching over 8 bases. The CDR3 is 17 amino acids. The germline gives CDR1 LGHNA, CDR2 YNFKEQ. J was trimmed by 1 base and V by 0 bases; bases with no gene match: 7. CDR3 region: CASSQDIGTGQNTEAFF. The CDR3 DNA reads as TGTGCCAGCAGCCAAGATATTGGGACAGGACAGAACACTGAAGCTTTCTTT.

V and J are TRBV7-9 and TRBJ2-5, with no clear D. The end of the DNA aligns better with TRBJ2-7, so the J call may be wrong. The CDR3 has 12 amino acids. Germline V gene lookup returns CDR1 SEHNR and CDR2 FQNEAQ (reference sequence). CDR3: CASGGRSYEQYF. The CDR3 bases are TGTGCCAGCGGTGGCCGATCCTACGAGCAGTACTTC.

The V and J genes are TRBV11-2 and TRBJ1-2, with 8 bases fitting TRBD1. The CDR3 extends over 17 amino acids. CDR1 and CDR2 from the germline V gene are SGHAT and FQNNGV. Trimming removed 7 bases from V and 4 bases from J; junction bases left unmatched: 17. CDR3 sequence: CASTDARQDREVYGYTF. For the CDR3, the DNA is TGTGCCAGCACCGACGCCCGCCAGGACAGGGAAGTCTATGGCTACACCTTC.

The chain uses TRBV9 and TRBJ1-6; tentative D call: TRBD1 (5 bases). CDR1 and CDR2 (germline): SGDLS, YYNGEE. This CDR3 comprises 15 residues. V was trimmed by 3 bases and J by 3 bases, leaving 10 bases between them. For the CDR3, the DNA is TGTGCCAGCAGCGCGGGACGGAACTATAATTCACCCCTCCACTTT. Translated, it gives CASSAGRNYNSPLHF.

This clone was seen a handful of times. J is TRBJ2-7 and V is TRBV5-1, with D perhaps matching TRBD1 (6 bases). CDR1 is SGHRS, CDR2 YFSETQ, per germline. The CDR3 runs 15 residues. V was cut by 0 bases and J by 4 bases, with 14 bases left in between. The CDR3 sequence: CASSLDRVPVYEQYF. CDR3 in DNA: TGCGCCAGCAGCTTGGACAGGGTACCCGTTTACGAGCAGTACTTC.

This sequence joins TRBV28 and TRBJ2-1; 9 bases fit TRBD1. J lost 6 bases, V lost 4 bases, and 7 bases had no gene match. Per the germline V gene, CDR1 is MDHEN and CDR2 is SYDVKM. This CDR3 contains 15 residues. For the CDR3, the DNA is TGTGCCAGCAGTTCATGGACAGGGGAGGCCAATGAGCAGTTCTTC. This translates into CASSSWTGEANEQFF. Full variable domain (rest looked up from reference TRBV28 and TRBJ2-1): DVKVTQSSRYLVKRTGEKVFLECVQDMDHENMFWYRQDPGLGLRLIYFSYDVKMKEKGDIPEGYSVSREKKERFSLILESASTNQTSMYLCASSSWTGEANEQFFGPGTRLTVL.

The chain links TRBV5-1 to TRBJ2-1; TRBD1 agrees at 11 bases. Trimming took 3 bases from V and 7 from J; bases not matched to a gene: 6. Germline assignment: CDR1 SGHRS and CDR2 YFSETQ. This CDR3 region has 15 residues. CDR3 loop: CASSSRDRGRNEQFF. CDR3 DNA sequence: TGCGCCAGCAGCTCCCGGGACAGGGGGAGGAATGAGCAGTTCTTC.

J is TRBJ1-1 and V is TRBV28, with D perhaps matching TRBD1 (5 bases). V was pared by 2 bases and J by 1 base, with 8 bases between. Germline V lookup: CDR1 MDHEN, CDR2 SYDVKM. The length of the CDR3 is 14 residues. The CDR3 loop reads CASSLAGGNTEAFF. In DNA form, the CDR3 reads TGTGCCAGCAGTTTAGCGGGGGGGAACACTGAAGCTTTCTTT.

The chain has TRBV6-1 and TRBJ1-1; D ambiguous. CDR1 MNHNS and CDR2 SASEGT come from the germline V gene. The V end was cut by 4 bases, the J end by 0 bases, with 6 bases between. CDR3 size: 13 residues. The CDR3 bases are TGTGCCAGCAGTGTTCTTTTGAACACTGAAGCTTTCTTT. Its translation is CASSVLLNTEAFF.

The V call is TRBV6-5, the J call TRBJ1-2, with 11 positions matching TRBD1. The CDR3 is 15 amino acids. CDR1 MNHEY and CDR2 SVGAGI come from the germline V gene. Trimming removed 6 bases from V and 8 bases from J; junction bases left unmatched: 11. This chain's CDR3 is CASRPPGQGVGGYTF. The CDR3 DNA is TGTGCCAGCAGACCCCCGGGACAGGGGGTAGGCGGCTACACCTTC.

The chain employs TRBV7-2 and TRBJ2-1; no clear D gene. Trimming pared 2 bases from V and 8 bases from J, leaving 16 bases between. CDR3 length: 15 residues. Germline lookup yields CDR1 SGHTA and CDR2 FQGNSA. Written as DNA, the CDR3 is TGTGCCAGCAGCTTATCGGGCGGAGCCGGCTATGAGCAGTTCTTC. The encoded protein is CASSLSGGAGYEQFF.